These 18 T cell receptor beta chains were sequenced from one sample in a study of CD8+ T cells in alopecia areata (dated by TCRdb to 2017 to 2018). In light of the paper, this sample's treatment or condition label describes: oral pan-JAK inhibitor, 5-10 mg twice daily. Preparation of the library involved the immunoSEQ multiplex PCR assay. RNA was extracted from all samples and reverse transcribed into cDNA as template for TCR sequencing. Entries here come from immuneACCESS through TCRdb and include only in-frame sequences with V and J called. Some clones fail to appear in such tables; in the studies checked, an unresolved V gene covers under half of the shortfall, and the cause of the remainder is unknown. The sample contains approximately 210,000 clones, roughly 66% of them found a single time. In total, the top ten clones hold more than 1% of the sample. Sequenced here: CD4+ T cells sorted from blood, sampled between weeks 43 and 45, from a patient treated with tofacitinib. The source of these receptors is a human donor with alopecia areata.

This clone has just a few counts. The rearrangement links TRBV18 to TRBJ2-6; no clear D. Germline-derived CDR1 and CDR2 are KGHSH and LQKENI. This CDR3 comprises 14 residues. V gave up 6 bases and J gave up 0 bases, with 6 bases separating them. CDR3 residues: CASSRSSGANVLTF. The CDR3 DNA reads TGTGCCAGCTCGCGGAGCTCTGGGGCCAACGTCCTGACTTTC. The full variable domain, its missing parts supplied by reference TRBV18 and TRBJ2-6, is NAGVMQNPRHLVRRRGQEARLRCSPMKGHSHVYWYRQLPEEGLKFMVYLQKENIIDESGMPKERFSAEFPKEGPSILRIQQVVRGDSAAYFCASSRSSGANVLTFGAGSRLTVL.

This clone was picked up a small number of times. J is TRBJ2-3 and V is TRBV5-1; D is perhaps TRBD1 (5 bases). Germline values: CDR1 SGHRS, CDR2 YFSETQ. The length of the CDR3 is 15 residues. Trimming left V 4 bases short and J 1 base short, with 13 bases between. The CDR3 coding sequence is TGCGCCAGCAGCCCCAGGGTATTCGGCACAGATACGCAGTATTTT. Translation gives CASSPRVFGTDTQYF.

The chain is built from TRBV6-1 and TRBJ2-4, with a possible D match to TRBD1 (6 bases). Germline lookup yields CDR1 MNHNS and CDR2 SASEGT. V gave up 5 bases and J gave up 10 bases, with 15 bases separating them. This CDR3 comprises 13 residues. CDR3 DNA: TGTGCCAGCAGTTCGAGCAACAGGGATATTCAGTACTTC. Protein: CASSSSNRDIQYF.

This sequence joins TRBV11-3 and TRBJ2-3; D not resolved. Between the trimmed V and J ends, which lost 3 bases and 6 bases, there was a span of 10 bases. Per the germline V gene, CDR1 is SGHNT and CDR2 is YENEEA. The CDR3 length is 13 residues. The CDR3 coding sequence is TGTGCCAGCAGCTTCCAGCGTGGGGATACGCAGTATTTT. Translating it yields CASSFQRGDTQYF.

The V and J genes are TRBV30 and TRBJ2-3, with 7 bases aligning to TRBD2. In germline, CDR1 is GTSNPN, CDR2 SVGIG (reference sequence). This CDR3 is 12 amino acids long. Losses at the gene ends were 2 bases for V and 11 bases for J; bases not matched to a gene: 7. DNA of the CDR3: TGTGCCTGGAGTCCTTGGGGCGGGGGGCAGTATTTT. Translating gives CAWSPWGGGQYF.

This clone came up once. V and J are TRBV19 and TRBJ1-2; D gene ambiguous. Germline assignment: CDR1 LNHDA and CDR2 SQIVND (reference sequence). V gave up 7 bases and J gave up 1 base, with 7 bases separating them. This CDR3 is 12 amino acids long. The CDR3 is CASMRGNYGYTF. Here the CDR3 DNA reads TGTGCCAGTATGCGGGGTAACTATGGCTACACCTTC.

This rearrangement joins TRBV28 to TRBJ1-6, with 8 bases fitting TRBD1. CDR3 length: 15 residues. Per the germline V gene, CDR1 is MDHEN and CDR2 is SYDVKM. The ends lost 4 bases at V and 7 bases at J; junction bases unmatched: 6. In DNA, the CDR3 is TGTGCCAGCAGTTCAGCCGGGACAGGCAATTCACCCCTCCACTTT. Residues: CASSSAGTGNSPLHF.

This clone has a handful of counts. J is TRBJ2-7 and V is TRBV7-9, with 7 bases matching TRBD1. J gave up 3 bases and V 5 bases, and 7 bases lay outside the gene matches. Germline CDR1 reads SEHNR; CDR2 reads FQNEAQ (reference sequence). The CDR3 sequence is 14 residues long. CDR3 sequence (DNA): TGTGCCAGCAGCCTCCCGGGACAGAACTACGAGCAGTACTTC. Translated, it gives CASSLPGQNYEQYF.

This chain joins TRBV5-6 and TRBJ2-7; a possible D gene is TRBD2 (6 bases). Trimming shortened V by 5 bases and J by 5 bases, and 14 bases separated the two germline ends. The CDR3 is made up of 13 amino acids. Germline loops: CDR1 SGHDT, CDR2 YYEEEE. This CDR3 reads CASRRNLAHEQYF. The DNA of the CDR3 is TGTGCCAGCAGACGGAATCTAGCGCACGAGCAGTACTTC.

The chain carries TRBV5-8 and TRBJ2-7; a possible D gene is TRBD1 (6 bases). The CDR3 extends over 14 amino acids. V shed 2 bases and J shed 0 bases, with 9 bases lying between them. CDR1 SGHTS and CDR2 YDEGEE come from the germline V gene. The CDR3 loop is CASSFQGRSYEQYF. CDR3 nucleotide sequence: TGTGCCAGCAGCTTCCAGGGGCGCTCCTACGAGCAGTACTTC. Supplemented by reference TRBV5-8 and TRBJ2-7, the full variable domain reads EAGVTQSPTHLIKTRGQQATLRCSPISGHTSVYWYQQALGLGLQFLLWYDEGEERNRGNFPPRFSGRQFPNYSSELNVNALELEDSALYLCASSFQGRSYEQYFGPGTRLTVT.

The chain is built from TRBV7-2 and TRBJ2-3; D unresolved. The CDR3 has 12 amino acids. Germline V gene sequence: CDR1 SGHTA, CDR2 FQGNSA. V was pared by 3 bases and J by 7 bases, with 8 bases between. For the CDR3, the DNA is TGTGCCAGCAGCTTGGAGAGGAATACGCAGTATTTT. It is translated as CASSLERNTQYF.

This clone was counted a few times. The rearrangement joins TRBV5-1 to TRBJ2-3; D call uncertain. Germline CDR1 SGHRS, CDR2 YFSETQ. V was clipped by 3 bases and J by 0 bases, with 17 bases between them. This CDR3 has 17 residues. Written as DNA, the CDR3 is TGCGCCAGCAGCTCACCCGCGGCTACCACTAGCACAGATACGCAGTATTTT. The encoded protein is CASSSPAATTSTDTQYF.

In its sample, this clone was seen a few times. The CDR3 here is CASSQGRNNEQFF. In DNA, the CDR3 is TGTGCCAGCAGCCAGGGACGCAACAATGAGCAGTTCTTC. The chain recombines TRBV7-3 with TRBJ2-1; perhaps D is TRBD1 or TRBD2 (5 bases each). The V and J ends lost 5 bases and 5 bases respectively, with 10 bases between them. The CDR3 has 13 amino acids. The V gene's germline CDR1 is SGHTA and CDR2 FQGTGA.

Notes on this clone: The identical CDR3 is also encoded by other nucleotide sequences in the sample. The chain joins TRBV29-1 to TRBJ1-5; D is unresolved. CDR1 and CDR2 (germline): SQVTM, ANQGSEA. V was shortened by 4 bases and J by 0 bases, with 7 bases between the two germline ends. This CDR3 is built from 13 residues. CDR3: CSVGENSNQPQHF. DNA of the CDR3: TGCAGCGTTGGAGAGAATAGCAATCAGCCCCAGCATTTT.

This clone was seen only once. This chain connects TRBV2 to TRBJ2-3, with D uncertain. The CDR3 consists of 12 residues. V dropped 7 bases and J dropped 3 bases, with 8 bases sitting between them. Germline values: CDR1 SNHLY, CDR2 FYNNEI. The DNA of the CDR3 is TGTGCCAGCACATCCTTGACAGATACGCAGTATTTT. Translation gives CASTSLTDTQYF.

V usage is TRBV19 and J usage is TRBJ1-1, with 7 bases that match TRBD1. The CDR3 length is 14 residues. Germline-derived CDR1 and CDR2 are LNHDA and SQIVND (reference sequence). V dropped 3 bases and J dropped 10; count of bases not matched to a gene: 11. The CDR3 nucleotides read TGTGCCAGTAGTATCGCGGGTTCAGGGGGATCAGCTTTCTTT. This encodes CASSIAGSGGSAFF.

This sequence joins TRBV6-5 and TRBJ1-2; 8 bases line up with TRBD1. The germline CDR1 and CDR2 sequences are MNHEY and SVGAGI. V shed 7 bases and J 2 bases; nucleotides not matched to a gene: 3. This CDR3 has 13 residues. CDR3 nucleotide sequence: TGTGCCAGCAAAAGGACAGGGAACTATGGCTACACCTTC. Translating gives CASKRTGNYGYTF.

This rearrangement joins TRBV7-6 to TRBJ2-1; D remains ambiguous. The ends were cut back, 1 base at V and 4 bases at J, with 11 bases in the middle. Germline values: CDR1 SGHVS, CDR2 FNYEAQ. This CDR3 has 15 amino acids. The CDR3 DNA sequence: TGTGCCAGCAGCTTAGAGGGCGCCGGGTACAATGAGCAGTTCTTC. It encodes CASSLEGAGYNEQFF.